Listed below are T cell receptor beta chains from one sample, sequenced in a study of shared clonotypes between healthy human individuals. Clones were read by immunoSEQ multiplex PCR, and TCRdb kept only the in-frame ones, dropping some. The top ten hold roughly 0.13% of the sample, which has some 2,100,000 clones, approximately 96% seen once. The sample taken for sequencing was naive CD4+ T cells sorted from blood. The source of these receptors is a man aged 18 to 30 in good health. CDR3s include the opening cysteine and the closing phenylalanine or tryptophan. The D gene is left open where the match is weak. The size of a clone is reported for some rows only, either as once, few or many, or as a class for expanded clones.

v_gene	j_gene	abundance	d_gene	CDR3nt	CDR3aa
TRBV6-1	TRBJ2-7	-	-	TGTGCCAGCAGGGTGGGCGGCGAGCAGTACTTC	CASRVGGEQYF
TRBV28	TRBJ1-5	-	-	TGTGCCAGCAGTCCCTCACAGGGTATCAGCAATCAGCCCCAGCATTTT	CASSPSQGISNQPQHF
TRBV5-1	TRBJ2-2	-	-	TGCGCCAGCAGCCGAAAGGCGGAGAACACCGGGGAGCTGTTTTTT	CASSRKAENTGELFF
TRBV5-1	TRBJ1-3	few	-	TGCGCCAGCAGCTTGGGTAGCTCTGGAAACACCATATATTTT	CASSLGSSGNTIYF
TRBV19	TRBJ1-2	-	-	TGTGCCAGTAGTATCGGAACAGGGATCTATGGCTACACCTTC	CASSIGTGIYGYTF
TRBV18	TRBJ1-4	-	-	TGTGCCAGCTCACCTCAGACAGGCTCTAATGAAAAACTGTTTTTT	CASSPQTGSNEKLFF
TRBV11-2	TRBJ1-6	-	-	TGTGCCAGCAGCACACCGACACTTCCTAATTCACCCCTCCACTTT	CASSTPTLPNSPLHF
TRBV5-4	TRBJ2-7	-	TRBD1	TGTGCCAGCAGCTTGGTCCGGGACAGTAAGCAGTACTTC	CASSLVRDSKQYF
TRBV23-1	TRBJ2-2	-	TRBD1	TGCGCCAGCAGTCAGCCAGGGGGCTTCACCGGGGAGCTGTTTTTT	CASSQPGGFTGELFF
TRBV2	TRBJ2-2	-	TRBD2	TGTGCCAGCAGTGGGACTAGTGGAAACACCGGGGAGCTGTTTTTT	CASSGTSGNTGELFF
TRBV7-9	TRBJ1-1	-	TRBD1	TGTGCCAGCAGCTTACTTCTGGACAGGGTGCAAGCTTTCTTT	CASSLLLDRVQAFF
TRBV15	TRBJ2-5	-	-	TGTGCCACCAGCAGAGGGGGTAGCCAAGAGACCCAGTACTTC	CATSRGGSQETQYF
TRBV20-1	TRBJ2-5	-	-	TGCAGTGCCCGTGTACAAGAGACCCAGTACTTC	CSARVQETQYF
TRBV21-1	TRBJ1-6	-	-	TGTGCCAGCAGTTGGACAGGGGATGATAATTCACCCCTCCACTTT	CASSWTGDDNSPLHF
TRBV25-1	TRBJ1-2	-	-	TGTGCCAGCGGAGGACATGACTATGGCTACACCTTC	CASGGHDYGYTF
TRBV28	TRBJ2-7	once	TRBD1	TGTGCCAGCAGTTGGCCAGGGGGCTCCTACGAGCAGTACTTC	CASSWPGGSYEQYF
TRBV19	TRBJ2-1	once	-	TGTGCCAGTATCGACGGGGGGCTAGGGAATGAGCAGTTCTTC	CASIDGGLGNEQFF
TRBV20-1	TRBJ1-1	few	-	TGCAGTGCTCTTTACACTGAAGCTTTCTTT	CSALYTEAFF
TRBV5-4	TRBJ1-5	-	-	TGTGCCAGCAGCTTGGGTGGGAATAGCAATCAGCCCCAGCATTTT	CASSLGGNSNQPQHF
TRBV27	TRBJ2-3	-	-	TGTGCCAGCAGTTTAAGAATCCCGCCTGGAGATACGCAGTATTTT	CASSLRIPPGDTQYF
TRBV7-8	TRBJ2-3	-	-	TGTGCCAGCGCTCATGGTAGCGGCGTCACAGATACGCAGTATTTT	CASAHGSGVTDTQYF
TRBV28	TRBJ1-6	-	TRBD1	TGTGCCAGCACCAGGGGGCCCTTGAATTCACCCCTCCACTTT	CASTRGPLNSPLHF
TRBV13	TRBJ2-1	once	-	TGTGCCAGCAGCTTATTGGTTCTGGGCAATTATTATGGGGAGGACAATGAGCAGTTCTTC	CASSLLVLGNYYGEDNEQFF
TRBV30	TRBJ1-3	-	-	TGTGCCTGGAGTAGACAGGCAAACACCATATATTTT	CAWSRQANTIYF
TRBV30	TRBJ1-5	-	-	TGTGCCTGGGGCGCGGGACGGGGATTAAGTCATCAGCCCCAGCATTTT	CAWGAGRGLSHQPQHF
TRBV5-6	TRBJ2-3	-	-	TGTGCCAGCAGCTTGGAGGGCACAGATACGCAGTATTTT	CASSLEGTDTQYF
TRBV5-1	TRBJ2-7	-	-	TGCGCCAGCAGCTTGGGGCAGGGCAACGAGCAGTACTTC	CASSLGQGNEQYF
TRBV19	TRBJ2-7	-	-	TGTGCCAGTAGCGGAATAGACGAGCAGTACTTC	CASSGIDEQYF
TRBV5-1	TRBJ1-2	-	TRBD1	TGCGCCAGCAGCTCGACAGGGGGCCCAGCTGGCTACACCTTC	CASSSTGGPAGYTF
TRBV10-2	TRBJ1-1	-	-	TGCGCCAGCAGTGAGTCTCGGGCGGGGCCGAACACTGAAGCTTTCTTT	CASSESRAGPNTEAFF
TRBV5-1	TRBJ2-1	-	-	TGCGCCAGCAGCTTGGGGGGAAACTACGATGAGCAGTTCTTC	CASSLGGNYDEQFF
TRBV6-5	TRBJ2-1	-	-	TGTGCCAGCAGATCCAGAAATGAGCAGTTCTTC	CASRSRNEQFF
TRBV18	TRBJ2-2	-	-	TGTGCCAGCTCACCGTGGCAGGGGAACACCGGGGAGCTGTTTTTT	CASSPWQGNTGELFF
TRBV29-1	TRBJ2-3	once	TRBD2	TGCAGCGTTGTGGGGGGGAAGGATACGCAGTATTTT	CSVVGGKDTQYF
TRBV5-1	TRBJ2-3	-	TRBD2	TGCGCCAGCAGCAAAATAGCGGGGGGGCTCACAGATACGCAGTATTTT	CASSKIAGGLTDTQYF
TRBV2	TRBJ1-5	-	TRBD1	TGTGCCAGCAGTGTGGGGACAGGGGGCGGGCAGCCCCAGCATTTT	CASSVGTGGGQPQHF
TRBV19	TRBJ2-7	-	-	TGTGCCAGTAGTATACAGGGCGGCTACGAGCAGTACTTC	CASSIQGGYEQYF
TRBV7-9	TRBJ1-4	-	TRBD1	TGTGCCAGCAGCTCTCAGACAGGGCAAGATGAAAAACTGTTTTTT	CASSSQTGQDEKLFF
TRBV10-3	TRBJ2-7	-	-	TGTGCCATCAGTGATAACCCTATTACGAAGCAGTACTTC	CAISDNPITKQYF
TRBV28	TRBJ2-1	-	TRBD2	TGTGCCAGCTTGCCCCCGACCGGGACTAGCGGGTACAATGAGCAGTTCTTC	CASLPPTGTSGYNEQFF
TRBV30	TRBJ1-4	-	-	TGTGCCTGGAGTGTAATCGGAGGGTCTAGTGAAAAACTGTTTTTT	CAWSVIGGSSEKLFF
TRBV18	TRBJ2-1	-	-	TGTGCCAGCTCACCAATTTCGGGGGAGTACAATGAGCAGTTCTTC	CASSPISGEYNEQFF
TRBV28	TRBJ1-5	-	TRBD1	TGTGCCAGCAGTTTGGCCGGACAGGGGATCAATCAGCCCCAGCATTTT	CASSLAGQGINQPQHF
TRBV19	TRBJ1-5	once	TRBD1	TGTGCCAGTAGTATTATAGGGGGCGGCAATCAGCCCCAGCATTTT	CASSIIGGGNQPQHF
TRBV5-1	TRBJ2-7	-	TRBD1	TGCGCCAGCAGCTTGGGGGACAGAACCTACGAGCAGTACTTC	CASSLGDRTYEQYF